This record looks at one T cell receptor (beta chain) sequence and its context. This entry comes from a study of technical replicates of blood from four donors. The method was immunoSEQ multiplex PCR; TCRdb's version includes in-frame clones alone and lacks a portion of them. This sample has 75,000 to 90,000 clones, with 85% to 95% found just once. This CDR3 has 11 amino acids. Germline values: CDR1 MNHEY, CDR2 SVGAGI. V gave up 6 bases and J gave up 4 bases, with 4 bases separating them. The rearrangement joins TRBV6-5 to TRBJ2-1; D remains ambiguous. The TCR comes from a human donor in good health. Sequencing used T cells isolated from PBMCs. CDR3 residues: CASREYNEQFF. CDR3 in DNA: TGTGCCAGCAGGGAGTACAATGAGCAGTTCTTC.